A single sample gave rise to the 2 T cell receptor beta chains below, sequenced in a study of T cell responses to AZD1222 COVID-19 vaccine. Measured with immunoSEQ multiplex PCR; TCRdb has only the in-frame clones, and not every one. The data contain over 100,000 clones, 91% of them singletons. The sample consisted of peripheral blood, taken on day 0 of AZD1222 vaccination. Every receptor here comes from an adult in good health.

The chain recombines TRBV5-4 with TRBJ1-1; the match to TRBD1 covers 8 bases. CDR1 is SGHNT, CDR2 YYREEE, per germline (reference sequence). The length of the CDR3 is 15 residues. The ends lost 1 base at V and 4 bases at J; junction bases unmatched: 6. The CDR3 is CASSLFRGQGTEAFF. The CDR3 DNA follows: TGTGCCAGCAGCTTGTTCAGGGGGCAGGGCACTGAAGCTTTCTTT.

The V call is TRBV10-3, the J call TRBJ1-1; 7 bases map to TRBD1. CDR1 is ENHRY, CDR2 SYGVKD, per germline. V shed 6 bases, J shed 8 bases, and the junction held 3 bases outside the gene matches. The CDR3 loop spans 11 amino acids. The CDR3 nucleotides are TGTGCCATCAGCTCACAGGGGGAAGCTTTCTTT. Its protein product is CAISSQGEAFF.